These 3 T cell receptor beta chains share one sample of origin, sequenced in a study of read filtering for tumor transcriptome and immune sequencing. The library was built from roughly 400 ng RNA with molecular barcoded adaptors for alpha/delta and beta/gamma chains. TCRdb reprocessed the reads with MiXCR, giving one entry per CDR3 protein. The table has 75,000 to 95,000 distinct CDR3 sequences, roughly an eighth seen once. Material: a population of CD138-negative cells sorted from bone marrow. Receptor source: a donor at least 40 years old with multiple myeloma.

With respect to this clonotype: It may be a read error: a sequence one base away is much more abundant. The rearrangement uses TRBV7-9 and TRBJ2-2, with D perhaps TRBD1 or TRBD2 (5 bases each). The CDR3 sequence is 12 residues long. V lost 7 bases and J lost 9, with 12 bases in between. CDR1 is SEHNR, CDR2 FQNEAQ, per germline (reference sequence). Here the CDR3 reads CASIWGTRELFF. In DNA, the CDR3 is TGTGCCAGCATCTGGGGGACCAGGGAGCTGTTTTTT.

The sample holds many counts of this clonotype. V gene TRBV21-1 combines with J gene TRBJ1-5; no check of the table's D call, TRBD1, against the DNA was made. TRBV21-1 is marked as a pseudogene. The CDR3 consists of 17 residues. The CDR3 nucleotides are TGTGCCAGCAGCCAAGGGGGGGGTCTAGGAAACAATCAGCCCCAGCATTTT. It is translated as CASSQGGGLGNNQPQHF.

This clonotype was found many times. The chain recombines TRBV10-3 with TRBJ1-6, with a possible D match to TRBD1 (6 bases). The germline V gene encodes CDR1 ENHRY and CDR2 SYGVKD. The germline V and J ends were trimmed by 6 bases and 10 bases, with 19 bases remaining between them. The CDR3 length is 15 residues. The CDR3 protein is CAIRRGNEGGSPLHF. The CDR3 DNA sequence: TGTGCCATCAGAAGAGGGAACGAGGGGGGATCACCCCTCCACTTT.